This T cell receptor beta chain is from a study of post-analysis software for immune sequencing data. Study details: The cohort encompassed relapsing-remitting, secondary progressive and progressive-relapsing multiple sclerosis disease courses. General study results and limits: Normalized Chao1 diversity was significantly reduced in patients versus controls. Strong same-batch co-clustering of samples appeared with F measure clustering. In patients, TRBV5-6, TRBV5-1 and TRBV20-1 belonged to five or six TRBV segments found more frequently than in controls.

Germline values: CDR1 MNHEY, CDR2 SVGAGI. The germline V and J ends were trimmed by 7 bases and 3 bases, with 15 bases remaining between them. The CDR3 runs to 14 residues. A remark on this clonotype: The antigen is unknown.

Tagging with unique molecular identifiers was a feature of the TCR beta cDNA libraries. T cells, about 0.9 to 11 million of them, yielded approximately 530,000 cDNA molecules. TCRdb re-analysed the PCR reads in MiXCR, keeping a single row per CDR3 protein. The sample carries a few hundred thousand distinct CDR3 sequences, less than 40% recorded once. The gene calls are TRBV6-5 and TRBJ2-5; D perhaps matches TRBD1 (6 bases). The sequence was collected from a girl aged 10 to 17 with multiple sclerosis. Sequenced: blood. In DNA form, the CDR3 reads TGTGCCAGCACCGACTCAGGGGCAGAAGAGACCCAGTACTTC. This gives the protein CASTDSGAEETQYF.